This TCR beta chain was recovered during a study of CD8 T cells in Susac syndrome (dated by TCRdb to about 2019). Some background on the complete study: Of the Susac syndrome patients who were sequenced, roughly 8 were in clinical remission while more than five had clinically active disease. At the time of blood withdrawal, Susac syndrome patients were either therapy-naive, taking corticosteroids (with some also receiving IVIg), or on IVIg alone. Whether CD8+ T cell activation and differentiation in Susac syndrome was antigen driven was tested using repertoire sequencing.

Remarks on this clonotype: Its antigen is currently not known. It has no much larger one-base neighbor in the sample; base qualities were not kept.

RNA was extracted using the RNeasy kit, and roughly 0.5 to 1 ug of the RNA was reverse transcribed with random hexamers. TCR beta CDR3 regions were amplified with the immunoSEQ multiplex PCR assay covering 54 Vbeta and 13 Jbeta segments. To correct PCR amplification bias, a synthetic template baseline was used for both primer optimization and computational correction. Per the source publication's procedure: Reads were annotated to V, D and J genes per IMGT and analyzed with immunoSEQ Analyzer, keeping only productive sequences. Clonality was calculated as one minus the Shannon entropy normalized by log2 of the number of productive unique sequences. For each patient and control, public and private clones were evaluated among the 100 most prevalent clones. Susac-specific clones were defined as absent from healthy and MS cohorts, over a thousand published viral clones and other ImmuneACCESS disease sequences. TCRdb trimmed public reads at Q25 via fastp, called clones via MiXCR and kept in-frame beta chains. Rows are unified per CDR3 protein, each entry keeping the most common DNA and genes. In this record, the V and J calls reflect TCRdb's handling and not the investigators' own analysis. The sample table records some 250,000 distinct CDR3 sequences; 95% to 97% of these occur just once. The top ten hold under 0.12% of the sample.

On the study overall, not on this receptor specifically: The number of individuals in the TCR sequencing and HLA analysis was recognized as being relatively small. The CD4+ T cell repertoire of patients with Susac syndrome showed no detectable clonal expansion.

Peripheral blood CD8+ and CD4+ T cells from healthy donors, Susac syndrome patients and multiple sclerosis patients were profiled using high-throughput TCR beta sequencing. The Susac syndrome patients fulfilled recently defined diagnostic criteria for either definite or probable disease. Bulk CD8+ and CD4+ T cells were purified magnetically by negative isolation, whereas CD8+ TEMRA cells were enriched by FACS. Blood was collected in EDTA tubes and processed within 24 hours, with PBMCs isolated through density gradient centrifugation. PBMCs destined for TCR sequencing were cryopreserved in liquid nitrogen and later thawed in a 37 °C water bath. The sorted or isolated CD4+, CD8+ and CD8+ TEMRA cells reached a purity of at least 90%. The germline V gene provides CDR1 SGDLS and CDR2 YYNGEE. Measured from the cysteine to the phenylalanine, the CDR3 is 16 residues long. Only CDR3 DNA remains: 48 bases, in frame from the first base. The germline ends are 10 bases apart after V is trimmed by 0 bases and J by 0 bases.

Sequencing used CD4+ T cells from PBMCs. This TCR was sampled from a human donor with Susac syndrome. This chain is built from TRBV9 and TRBJ2-1; the D segment might be TRBD1 or TRBD2, since each matches 5 bases. The bases are TGTGCCAGCAGCGTAGCGGGACCGAGCTCCTACAATGAGCAGTTCTTC. It is translated as CASSVAGPSSYNEQFF.